Listed below are T cell receptor beta chains from one sample, sequenced in a study of T cell responses to AZD1222 COVID-19 vaccine. TCRdb keeps only in-frame clones here, not all; method: immunoSEQ multiplex PCR. The sample carries 84,000 or so clones, roughly 87% recorded once. The starting material was peripheral blood, obtained on day 0 of MenACWY control vaccination. Receptors were obtained from an adult in good health. Both conserved end residues are part of each CDR3. A D gene is named only where the DNA matches it firmly. Not all rows give a size; the values are once, few, many and, for expanded clones, a class.

j_call,d_call,cdr3_length,clone_size,v_call,cdr3_aa,cdr3_nt
TRBJ1-2,TRBD1,13,-,TRBV18,CASSPTGNYGYTF,TGTGCCAGCTCACCGACAGGGAACTATGGCTACACCTTC
TRBJ2-5,-,13,once,TRBV12-3/TRBV12-4,CASSFQGWETQYF,TGTGCCAGCAGTTTTCAGGGGTGGGAGACCCAGTACTTC
TRBJ1-2,-,15,-,TRBV6-2/TRBV6-3,CASSYSMLAGVGYTF,TGTGCCAGCAGTTACTCGATGTTAGCGGGGGTCGGCTACACCTTC
TRBJ1-5,-,12,-,TRBV28,CASSLPQQPQHF,TGTGCCAGCAGTTTGCCACAACAGCCCCAGCATTTT
TRBJ1-1,TRBD1,14,-,TRBV5-4,CASSPGQGNTEAFF,TGTGCCAGCAGCCCCGGACAGGGGAACACTGAAGCTTTCTTT
TRBJ1-3,-,16,-,TRBV18,CASSPNTATSGNTIYF,TGTGCCAGCTCACCAAATACAGCCACCTCTGGAAACACCATATATTTT
TRBJ1-1,-,12,medium-sized,TRBV28,CASSFGSTEAFF,TGTGCCAGCAGTTTTGGCAGCACTGAAGCTTTCTTT
TRBJ1-3,-,15,-,TRBV5-8,CASSLSSGFGNTIYF,TGTGCCAGCAGTTTATCCTCAGGGTTCGGAAACACCATATATTTT
TRBJ1-2,-,14,-,TRBV11-3,CASSSPPRGGGYTF,TGTGCCAGCAGCTCCCCCCCGCGAGGTGGTGGCTACACCTTC
TRBJ2-7,TRBD1,16,-,TRBV11-2,CASRQLPGQGTDEQYF,TGTGCCAGCAGACAATTACCGGGACAGGGAACAGACGAGCAGTACTTC
TRBJ1-4,TRBD1,13,-,TRBV12-3/TRBV12-4,CASSLQGQGKLFF,TGTGCCAGCAGTTTACAGGGACAGGGAAAACTGTTTTTT
TRBJ1-2,TRBD1,14,-,TRBV6-5,CASRRGQGAVGYTF,TGTGCCAGCAGGAGGGGACAGGGGGCCGTTGGCTACACCTTC
TRBJ2-3,TRBD1,15,-,TRBV6-2/TRBV6-3,CASSSGQGRADTQYF,TGTGCCAGCAGTTCCGGACAGGGGAGGGCAGATACGCAGTATTTT
TRBJ2-1,TRBD1,14,-,TRBV7-2,CASSLDQGAHEQFF,TGTGCCAGCAGCTTAGACCAGGGGGCTCATGAGCAGTTCTTC
TRBJ1-4,TRBD1,14,-,TRBV6-2/TRBV6-3,CASSYYTGEEKLFF,TGTGCCAGCAGTTACTATACAGGGGAGGAAAAACTGTTTTTT
TRBJ1-2,-,15,-,TRBV24-1,CATSDGRGAGYGYTF,TGTGCCACCAGTGACGGGCGAGGTGCCGGCTATGGCTACACCTTC
TRBJ1-4,-,18,-,TRBV5-5,CASSAGRGVLPTNEKLFF,TGTGCCAGCAGCGCCGGAAGGGGGGTTCTCCCAACTAATGAAAAACTGTTTTTT
TRBJ1-6,TRBD1,15,once,TRBV18,CASSPTTGEGSPLHF,TGTGCCAGCTCACCAACGACAGGGGAAGGATCACCCCTCCACTTT
TRBJ2-1,-,13,-,TRBV7-9,CASSAGPTLEQFF,TGTGCCAGCAGCGCCGGGCCGACACTTGAGCAGTTCTTC
TRBJ1-2,-,15,-,TRBV7-9,CASSFGDNKNYGYTF,TGTGCCAGCAGCTTTGGGGACAACAAAAACTATGGCTACACCTTC
TRBJ1-2,TRBD1,15,-,TRBV6-2/TRBV6-3,CASSTDRAPNYGYTF,TGTGCCAGCAGCACCGACAGGGCGCCTAACTATGGCTACACCTTC
TRBJ1-5,-,16,-,TRBV6-2/TRBV6-3,CASSYSGRAGNQPQHF,TGTGCCAGCAGTTACTCTGGCAGGGCTGGCAATCAGCCCCAGCATTTT
TRBJ1-2,-,17,once,TRBV27,CASSLWAGTAANYGYTF,TGTGCCAGCAGTTTATGGGCCGGGACGGCGGCGAACTATGGCTACACCTTC
TRBJ2-2,TRBD2,15,-,TRBV30,CAWTGLAGVGGELFF,TGTGCCTGGACCGGACTAGCGGGGGTGGGCGGGGAGCTGTTTTTT
TRBJ1-1,-,14,-,TRBV19,CASRRSQGIAEAFF,TGTGCCAGTAGGCGCAGCCAGGGGATAGCTGAAGCTTTCTTT
TRBJ1-6,TRBD1,15,-,TRBV18,CASSPDRGRGSPLHF,TGTGCCAGCTCACCGGACAGGGGCCGGGGGTCACCCCTCCACTTT
TRBJ2-2,-,12,-,TRBV10-3,CASAEAGGELFF,TGTGCCAGCGCAGAGGCCGGTGGGGAGCTGTTTTTT
TRBJ1-6,-,14,-,TRBV5-4,CASSPQVINSPLHF,TGTGCCAGCAGTCCGCAAGTCATTAATTCACCCCTCCACTTT
TRBJ2-7,-,15,few,TRBV7-2,CASSQPYSVSYEQYF,TGTGCCAGCAGCCAACCTTACAGCGTTTCCTACGAGCAGTACTTC
TRBJ2-1,TRBD2,16,-,TRBV5-4,CASSPGLAGKGNEQFF,TGTGCCAGCAGCCCCGGACTAGCGGGGAAGGGCAATGAGCAGTTCTTC
TRBJ1-2,-,15,-,TRBV5-1,CASSSNALASYGYTF,TGCGCCAGCAGCTCCAACGCCCTAGCGAGCTATGGCTACACCTTC
TRBJ2-1,-,15,-,TRBV7-8,CASSTQLGVHNEQFF,TGTGCCAGCAGCACCCAATTGGGGGTACACAATGAGCAGTTCTTC
TRBJ2-1,-,14,-,TRBV24-1,CATSDLDRDNEQFF,TGTGCCACCAGTGATTTGGACAGAGACAATGAGCAGTTCTTC